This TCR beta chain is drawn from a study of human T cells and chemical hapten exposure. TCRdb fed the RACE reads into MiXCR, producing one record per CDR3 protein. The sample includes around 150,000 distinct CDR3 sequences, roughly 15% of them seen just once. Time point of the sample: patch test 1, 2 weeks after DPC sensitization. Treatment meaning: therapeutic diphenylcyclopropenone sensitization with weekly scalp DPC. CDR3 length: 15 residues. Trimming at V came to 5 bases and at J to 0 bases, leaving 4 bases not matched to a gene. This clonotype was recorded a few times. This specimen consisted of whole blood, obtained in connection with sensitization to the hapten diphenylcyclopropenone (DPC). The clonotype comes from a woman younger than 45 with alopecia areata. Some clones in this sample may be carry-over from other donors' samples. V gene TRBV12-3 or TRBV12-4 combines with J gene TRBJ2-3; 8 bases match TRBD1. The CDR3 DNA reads TGTGCCAGCAGTCAACGGACAGGGAGCACAGATACGCAGTATTTT. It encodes CASSQRTGSTDTQYF.